This T cell receptor beta chain was profiled in a study of blood T cell repertoires in COVID-19. Study information: COVID-19 samples from acute and convalescent phases originated in the United States, Italy and Spain. Sources were T cells, B-cell-depleted T cells, or PBMCs; the material itself was cDNA or gDNA.

CDR1 is MGHRA, CDR2 YSYEKL, per germline. The CDR3 contains 14 residues. The V segment lost 5 bases and the J segment 5 bases; nucleotides outside the gene matches: 9. In the source study's methods: From reference gene primer amplification, estimates of nucleated cell counts were derived. Repertoires were generated with immunoSEQ multiplex PCR, while TCRdb's copy carries only in-frame clones and drops some. Clonal size and the V and J genes are those of that table, whereas D and trimming came from the DNA. The profile shows more than 80,000 clones, around 88% of them singletons. The receptor was isolated from a man aged 45 to 65 with active COVID-19. Sequencing was carried out using peripheral blood. The gene calls are TRBV4-1 and TRBJ2-7; 7 bases line up with TRBD2. This CDR3 is CASSFGGGADEQYF. CDR3 DNA sequence: TGCGCCAGCAGCTTCGGCGGGGGAGCAGACGAGCAGTACTTC.